The 9 T cell receptor beta chains given below trace back to one sample, sequenced in a study of blood T cells in healthy people across ages. Next came a second PCR, run for roughly 6 to 11 cycles, which used a sample-barcoded 5' primer along with a J-beta primer mix. TCRdb re-called the 5' RACE reads through MiXCR, storing one row per CDR3 protein. The table records about 1.5 million distinct CDR3 sequences, approximately 42% of them present only once. Sample: blood. Every receptor here comes from a woman between 18 and 29 years old in good health.

In its sample, this clonotype was seen a few times. This chain links TRBV5-1 with TRBJ2-7; D call uncertain. V lost 3 bases and J 0 bases, leaving 13 bases between the germline ends. The CDR3 loop spans 15 amino acids. Germline loops: CDR1 SGHRS, CDR2 YFSETQ. The DNA for the CDR3 is TGCGCCAGCAGCTCCCGAAGGGCGGACTCCTACGAGCAGTACTTC. As protein: CASSSRRADSYEQYF.

The sample holds a few counts of this clonotype. The chain is built from TRBV29-1 and TRBJ2-7, with 14 bases identical to TRBD2. CDR3 length: 13 residues. The V gene's germline CDR1 is SQVTM and CDR2 ANQGSEA. The V segment lost 7 bases and the J segment 6 bases; nucleotides outside the gene matches: 5. The CDR3 region is CSAGTSGSPEQYF. DNA of the CDR3: TGCAGCGCCGGGACTAGCGGGAGTCCCGAGCAGTACTTC.

This chain uses TRBV28 with TRBJ2-3; 8 bases line up with TRBD2. Germline V gives CDR1 MDHEN, CDR2 SYDVKM. Trimming removed 4 bases from V and 3 bases from J; junction bases left unmatched: 12. The CDR3 loop spans 17 amino acids. Here the CDR3 reads CASSSQAGAGFTDTQYF. CDR3 sequence (DNA): TGTGCCAGCAGTTCTCAAGCGGGGGCCGGGTTTACAGATACGCAGTATTTT.

The rearrangement uses TRBV6-5 and TRBJ2-7, with D possibly being TRBD1 (6 bases). The germline gives CDR1 MNHEY, CDR2 SVGAGI. V was cut by 6 bases and J by 5 bases, with 20 bases left in between. The CDR3 runs to 15 residues. CDR3 residues: CASSSILGGLNEQYF. CDR3 in DNA: TGTGCCAGCAGCTCGATCCTAGGGGGTCTGAACGAGCAGTACTTC.

In the case of this clonotype: A read error may explain this, as a much larger clone is one base away. The chain is built from TRBV4-1 and TRBJ2-5; no clear D gene. Germline V gene data show CDR1 as MGHRA and CDR2 as YSYEKL. This CDR3 contains 14 residues. The CDR3 DNA reads TGCGCCAGCAGCCAAGTGATGGCAGAAGAGACCCTGTACTTC. Encoded protein: CASSQVMAEETLYF.

This clonotype has a single count. The chain employs TRBV29-1 and TRBJ2-3; possibly TRBD2 for D (5 bases). V lost 5 bases and J 3 bases, leaving 12 bases between the germline ends. This CDR3 is 13 amino acids long. Looked up from germline, CDR1 is SQVTM and CDR2 is ANQGSEA. The DNA for the CDR3 is TGCAGCGTTCGACTGATAGCGACAGATACGCAGTATTTT. As protein: CSVRLIATDTQYF.

The gene calls are TRBV20-1 and TRBJ2-7; 9 positions match TRBD1. This CDR3 is 11 amino acids long. The germline V gene encodes CDR1 DFQATT and CDR2 SNEGSKA (reference sequence). V lost 5 bases and J lost 11; bases outside the gene matches: 7. The CDR3 region is CSAYLDRGEYF. The CDR3 bases are TGCAGTGCTTATTTAGACAGGGGGGAGTACTTC.

This clonotype showed up just a few times. The rearrangement links TRBV3-1 to TRBJ2-5; D is unresolved. The CDR3 is made up of 12 amino acids. V dropped 4 bases and J dropped 5 bases, with 8 bases sitting between them. The germline gives CDR1 LGHDT, CDR2 YNNKEL (reference sequence). CDR3: CASSLTRETQYF. The CDR3 DNA sequence: TGTGCCAGCAGCCTTACTCGGGAGACCCAGTACTTC.

The J gene is TRBJ2-5, the V gene TRBV5-5; D possibly corresponds to TRBD2 (7 bases). Germline CDR1 is SGHKS and CDR2 is YYEKEE (reference sequence). V was clipped by 7 bases and J by 11 bases, with 21 bases between them. The CDR3 loop spans 13 amino acids. In DNA form, the CDR3 reads TGTGCCAGCTGCGCGGGGGCAGCCGATGAGCAGTACTTC. Protein: CASCAGAADEQYF.